These 24 T cell receptor beta chains were all obtained from the same sample, sequenced in a study of CD8+ T cells in alopecia areata. Extracted from the samples, RNA was reverse transcribed into cDNA to serve as the sequencing template. Clones were read by immunoSEQ multiplex PCR, and TCRdb kept only the in-frame ones, dropping some. The profile covers 150,000 to 200,000 clones, with 60% to 75% appearing a single time and 11% to 15% taken by the ten largest. Treatment denoted: oral pan-JAK inhibitor, 5-10 mg twice daily. The sample consisted of CD4+ T cells sorted from blood, taken at week 24, from a patient treated with tofacitinib. These receptor sequences come from a human donor with alopecia areata.

This clone showed up just a few times. J is TRBJ1-5 and V is TRBV5-1; 8 bases map to TRBD1. Germline V gives CDR1 SGHRS, CDR2 YFSETQ. After removal of 4 bases from V and 3 bases from J, the junction contained 6 bases not matched to a gene. This CDR3 region has 15 residues. The DNA of the CDR3 is TGCGCCAGCAGCCCAGGGACAGGCTACAATCAGCCCCAGCATTTT. Translating it yields CASSPGTGYNQPQHF.

The chain has TRBV5-1 and TRBJ2-3, with TRBD1 as a possible D gene (5 bases). The CDR3 sequence is 16 residues long. With 0 bases removed from V and 0 bases from J, the gap between germline ends came to 11 bases. Per the germline V gene, CDR1 is SGHRS and CDR2 is YFSETQ. The CDR3 sequence is CASSLGVGASTDTQYF. The CDR3 nucleotides read TGCGCCAGCAGCTTGGGCGTAGGGGCTAGCACAGATACGCAGTATTTT. The whole variable domain, remainder taken from reference TRBV5-1 and TRBJ2-3, is KAGVTQTPRYLIKTRGQQVTLSCSPISGHRSVSWYQQTPGQGLQFLFEYFSETQRNKGNFPGRFSGRQFSNSRSEMNVSTLELGDSALYLCASSLGVGASTDTQYFGPGTRLTVL.

This clone was seen only a few times. This chain links TRBV10-3 with TRBJ2-1, with 8 bases identical to TRBD2. With V trimmed by 6 bases and J by 0 bases, 7 bases remained unmatched. This CDR3 spans 16 amino acids. Germline assignment: CDR1 ENHRY and CDR2 SYGVKD. The DNA for the CDR3 is TGTGCCATCAGCCGAACCGGGACTAGCTCCTACAATGAGCAGTTCTTC. Translating gives CAISRTGTSSYNEQFF.

The chain has TRBV30 and TRBJ1-1; 10 bases are shared with TRBD1. J lost 3 bases, V lost 6 bases, and 13 bases had no gene match. Looked up from germline, CDR1 is GTSNPN and CDR2 is SVGIG (reference sequence). This CDR3 has 16 amino acids. The CDR3 spells CACDRGRPRLHTEAFF. The DNA for the CDR3 is TGTGCCTGCGACAGGGGGCGACCAAGACTCCACACTGAAGCTTTCTTT.

The chain employs TRBV30 and TRBJ2-7, with D uncertain. Germline assignment: CDR1 GTSNPN and CDR2 SVGIG (reference sequence). Trimming pared 2 bases from V and 5 bases from J, leaving 10 bases between. This CDR3 comprises 12 residues. CDR3 loop: CAWSRGSHEQYF. The DNA for the CDR3 is TGTGCCTGGAGTCGTGGTAGCCACGAGCAGTACTTC.

In this sample, this clone turned up once. The rearrangement links TRBV7-2 to TRBJ1-2; a weak D match, TRBD1 (5 bases). Germline CDR1 is SGHTA and CDR2 is FQGNSA. The CDR3 is 13 amino acids. V lost 2 bases to trimming and J lost 6 bases, with 10 bases between them. Written as DNA, the CDR3 is TGTGCCAGCAGCTTAAAGGAGGGGCATGGCTACACCTTC. Translating gives CASSLKEGHGYTF. Drawing the rest from reference TRBV7-2 and TRBJ1-2, the complete variable domain is GAGVSQSPSNKVTEKGKDVELRCDPISGHTALYWYRQSLGQGLEFLIYFQGNSAPDKSGLPSDRFSAERTGGSVSTLTIQRTQQEDSAVYLCASSLKEGHGYTFGSGTRLTVV.

This clone has a handful of counts. The CDR3 is CSAPSGGGYNEQFF. CDR3 sequence (DNA): TGCAGCGCTCCTAGCGGGGGGGGATACAATGAGCAGTTCTTC. This chain connects TRBV29-1 to TRBJ2-1; 12 bases fit TRBD2. This CDR3 is built from 14 residues. V lost 7 bases and J lost 4; bases outside the gene matches: 5. CDR1 and CDR2 (germline): SQVTM, ANQGSEA.

V is TRBV30 and J is TRBJ2-5, with 13 positions matching TRBD2. Trimming at V came to 8 bases and at J to 4 bases, leaving 7 bases not matched to a gene. Germline CDR1 reads GTSNPN; CDR2 reads SVGIG (reference sequence). The CDR3 spans 14 residues. The CDR3 here is CAGRLAGGRETQYF. The CDR3 region has the DNA TGTGCCGGAAGACTAGCGGGGGGCAGAGAGACCCAGTACTTC.

The chain employs TRBV19 and TRBJ1-5; TRBD1 matches at 9 bases. With V trimmed by 5 bases and J by 0 bases, 5 bases remained unmatched. There are 16 residues in the CDR3. The V gene's germline CDR1 is LNHDA and CDR2 SQIVND (reference sequence). The CDR3 here is CASSPLTGGSNQPQHF. The CDR3 bases are TGTGCCAGTAGTCCGTTGACAGGGGGTAGCAATCAGCCCCAGCATTTT.

The rearrangement joins TRBV7-6 to TRBJ2-2; 11 bases agree with TRBD2. The junction had 5 bases not matched to a gene; V was cut back by 4 bases and J by 4 bases. The CDR3 contains 16 residues. Germline CDR1 and CDR2: SGHVS and FNYEAQ. The CDR3 loop reads CASSSSGGPGTGELFF. DNA for the CDR3: TGTGCCAGCAGCTCTAGCGGGGGGCCGGGCACCGGGGAGCTGTTTTTT.

The genes are TRBV5-1 and TRBJ2-5, with unresolved D. Germline assignment: CDR1 SGHRS and CDR2 YFSETQ. The V end lost 0 bases, the J end lost 3 bases, and 9 bases lay between the germline ends. The CDR3 has 14 residues. For the CDR3, the DNA is TGCGCCAGCAGCTTGGGGCCCGGAAAAGAGACCCAGTACTTC. Encoded protein: CASSLGPGKETQYF. Full variable domain (remainder filled in from reference TRBV5-1 and TRBJ2-5): KAGVTQTPRYLIKTRGQQVTLSCSPISGHRSVSWYQQTPGQGLQFLFEYFSETQRNKGNFPGRFSGRQFSNSRSEMNVSTLELGDSALYLCASSLGPGKETQYFGPGTRLLVL.

This sequence joins TRBV5-1 and TRBJ1-4, with 8 positions matching TRBD1. V lost 4 bases to trimming and J lost 10 bases; unmatched junction nucleotides: 3. The CDR3 loop spans 12 amino acids. Germline CDR1 SGHRS, CDR2 YFSETQ. CDR3: CASSTTGGKLFF. The CDR3 region has the DNA TGCGCCAGCAGCACCACAGGGGGAAAACTGTTTTTT.

In this sample, this clone turned up many times. V usage is TRBV6-4 and J usage is TRBJ1-1; D perhaps matches TRBD1 (6 bases). Germline V gives CDR1 MRHNA, CDR2 SNTAGT. The length of the CDR3 is 13 residues. V lost 6 bases, J lost 1 base, and 9 bases lay in between. Here the CDR3 reads CASRQGTNTEAFF. In DNA form, the CDR3 reads TGTGCCAGCAGACAGGGAACGAACACTGAAGCTTTCTTT.

This clone was found once. The CDR3 reads CASSVDSYRGDYGYTF. The CDR3 nucleotides are TGTGCCAGCAGCGTAGATTCTTACAGGGGCGACTATGGCTACACCTTC. This chain joins TRBV9 and TRBJ1-2; the match to TRBD1 covers 7 bases. Losses at the gene ends were 0 bases for V and 3 bases for J; bases not matched to a gene: 8. Per the germline V gene, CDR1 is SGDLS and CDR2 is YYNGEE. This CDR3 has 16 amino acids.

The genes are TRBV5-1 and TRBJ2-1; 11 nucleotides agree with TRBD2. Trimming removed 4 bases from V and 3 bases from J; junction bases left unmatched: 3. The CDR3 has 15 amino acids. Germline CDR1 reads SGHRS; CDR2 reads YFSETQ. In nucleotides, the CDR3 is TGCGCCAGCAGCCTTGGGACTAGCGGCTACAATGAGCAGTTCTTC. It specifies CASSLGTSGYNEQFF. Supplemented by reference TRBV5-1 and TRBJ2-1, the full variable domain reads KAGVTQTPRYLIKTRGQQVTLSCSPISGHRSVSWYQQTPGQGLQFLFEYFSETQRNKGNFPGRFSGRQFSNSRSEMNVSTLELGDSALYLCASSLGTSGYNEQFFGPGTRLTVL.

This clone was counted only a few times. The chain uses TRBV18 and TRBJ1-2, with TRBD1 as a possible D gene (6 bases). CDR1 is KGHSH and CDR2 is LQKENI in the germline V gene. The CDR3 contains 15 residues. Trimming removed 2 bases at V and 0 bases at J, with 10 bases between. The DNA of the CDR3 is TGTGCCAGCTCACCAGGGCGACAGGCTAACTATGGCTACACCTTC. Amino acid sequence: CASSPGRQANYGYTF.

The gene calls are TRBV7-2 and TRBJ1-2, with D possibly being TRBD1 (6 bases). The V gene's germline CDR1 is SGHTA and CDR2 FQGNSA. The CDR3 totals 15 residues. The V gene lost 1 base and the J gene lost 3 bases, with 12 bases spanning the gap. CDR3 sequence reads: CASSLVAGVDYGYTF. The CDR3 nucleotides are TGTGCCAGCAGCTTAGTGGCAGGGGTTGACTATGGCTACACCTTC.

The chain carries TRBV29-1 and TRBJ1-4; tentative D call: TRBD1 (5 bases). With 3 bases removed from V and 3 bases from J, the gap between germline ends came to 8 bases. The germline CDR1 and CDR2 sequences are SQVTM and ANQGSEA. The length of the CDR3 is 13 residues. In DNA form, the CDR3 reads TGCAGCGTTGAGCGGGGACCTAATGAAAAACTGTTTTTT. This encodes CSVERGPNEKLFF. The whole variable domain, remainder taken from reference TRBV29-1 and TRBJ1-4, is SAVISQKPSRDICQRGTSLTIQCQVDSQVTMMFWYRQQPGQSLTLIATANQGSEATYESGFVIDKFPISRPNLTFSTLTVSNMSPEDSSIYLCSVERGPNEKLFFGSGTQLSVL.

This clone was counted a few times. The rearrangement uses TRBV2 and TRBJ1-6, with D hard to call. Germline V gene sequence: CDR1 SNHLY, CDR2 FYNNEI. The CDR3 runs to 14 residues. Deletions cut 4 bases from V and 10 bases from J, with 14 bases between. Here the CDR3 reads CASSGDHRPSPLHF. The CDR3 nucleotides read TGTGCCAGCAGTGGAGATCACCGTCCCTCACCCCTCCACTTT.

The V gene is TRBV4-1, the J gene TRBJ1-5; 7 bases match TRBD1. V trimming: 0 bases; J trimming: 0 bases; junction bases outside the gene matches: 5. This CDR3 has 17 residues. Germline lookup yields CDR1 MGHRA and CDR2 YSYEKL. The CDR3 DNA follows: TGCGCCAGCAGCCAAGAAGGACAGGAACATAGCAATCAGCCCCAGCATTTT. Translation gives CASSQEGQEHSNQPQHF.

This clone has only one observation. V usage is TRBV19 and J usage is TRBJ1-5, with D possibly TRBD1 on 6 matching bases. V shed 8 bases and J shed 0 bases, with 14 bases lying between them. CDR3 size: 15 residues. Germline V lookup: CDR1 LNHDA, CDR2 SQIVND (reference sequence). The CDR3 DNA reads TGTGCCAGTGAACCAGGGACACTTAGCAATCAGCCCCAGCATTTT. Translation: CASEPGTLSNQPQHF.

This clone showed up just once. The gene calls are TRBV19 and TRBJ1-2; 7 nucleotides line up with TRBD1. The J segment lost 6 bases and the V segment lost 3 bases, leaving 7 bases of the junction unmatched. CDR1 and CDR2 (germline): LNHDA, SQIVND (reference sequence). CDR3 length: 14 residues. The CDR3 DNA reads TGTGCCAGTAGTATCCCCGGGACAGCAAATGGCTACACCTTC. Protein: CASSIPGTANGYTF.

The chain carries TRBV7-2 and TRBJ2-7; either TRBD1 or TRBD2 may supply D (5 bases each). This CDR3 region has 13 residues. Per the germline V gene, CDR1 is SGHTA and CDR2 is FQGNSA. Trimming removed 2 bases from V and 2 bases from J, with 7 bases in between. CDR3 amino acids: CASSLRGAYEQYF. The CDR3 DNA reads as TGTGCCAGCAGCTTACGAGGGGCCTACGAGCAGTACTTC.

This clone showed up just a few times. The chain uses TRBV7-3 and TRBJ2-2; 7 nucleotides agree with TRBD1. V dropped 5 bases and J dropped 2; count of bases not matched to a gene: 11. Germline CDR1 and CDR2: SGHTA and FQGTGA. This CDR3 region has 17 residues. The CDR3 loop is CASSPWPGDSNTGELFF. In DNA form, the CDR3 reads TGTGCCAGCAGCCCATGGCCAGGGGACAGTAACACCGGGGAGCTGTTTTTT.